The 17 T cell receptor beta chains in this list originate from one sample, sequenced in a study of response to subunit inactivated influenza vaccine. From the RT-PCR reads, TCRdb called clonotypes with MiXCR, one entry per CDR3 protein. The sample lists more than 700,000 distinct CDR3 sequences; around 20% were seen once. Material: PBMCs from blood, obtained around 5 days after vaccination. Receptor source: a man aged 50 or older who received an inactivated influenza vaccine.

This chain joins TRBV6-2 or TRBV6-3 and TRBJ2-7; D is possibly TRBD1 (6 bases). The CDR3 covers 13 residues. Looked up from germline, CDR1 is MNHEY and CDR2 is SVGEGT. V was shortened by 5 bases and J by 4 bases, with 12 bases between the two germline ends. CDR3 DNA: TGTGCCAGCAGTCCTTCGGACAGTTACGAGCAGTACTTC. Amino acid sequence: CASSPSDSYEQYF.

This clonotype was counted between two and nine times. V gene TRBV12-3 or TRBV12-4 combines with J gene TRBJ2-1; D might be TRBD2 (6 bases). CDR3 length: 14 amino acids. V was trimmed by 0 bases and J by 7 bases, leaving 10 bases between them. In DNA form, the CDR3 reads TGTGCCAGCAGTTTAGCGCCAGGGAGGAATGAGCAGTTCTTC. This translates into CASSLAPGRNEQFF.

V is TRBV4-3 and J is TRBJ2-3; a weak D match, TRBD2 (6 bases). Trimming cost V 4 bases and J 4 bases, with 15 bases left between them. Germline assignment: CDR1 LGHNA and CDR2 YSLEER. The CDR3 has 15 residues. The CDR3 protein is CASSRDLGGPDTQYF. CDR3 in DNA: TGCGCCAGCAGCCGGGACCTGGGGGGTCCAGATACGCAGTATTTT.

This chain joins TRBV12-3 or TRBV12-4 and TRBJ2-1; 7 bases are shared with TRBD2. The J segment lost 6 bases and the V segment lost 6 bases, leaving 5 bases of the junction unmatched. The CDR3 has 13 residues. Here the CDR3 DNA reads TGTGCCAGCAGGAGGACTAGTACCAATGAGCAGTTCTTC. This codes for CASRRTSTNEQFF.

The chain employs TRBV4-3 and TRBJ2-2; the D gene could be TRBD1 or TRBD2 (5 bases each). V shed 4 bases and J shed 2 bases, with 8 bases lying between them. Germline CDR1 reads LGHNA; CDR2 reads YSLEER. CDR3 length: 14 amino acids. CDR3 in DNA: TGCGCCAGCAGCCGGGACCAAAACACCGGGGAGCTGTTTTTT. It translates to CASSRDQNTGELFF.

This clonotype has only a few counts. The chain has TRBV6-2 or TRBV6-3 and TRBJ2-7, with D unclear. Per germline, CDR1 MNHEY and CDR2 SVGEGT. V lost 8 bases, J lost 6 bases, and 11 bases lay in between. The CDR3 is made up of 11 amino acids. CDR3 sequence (DNA): TGTGCCAGCTCTTCATACCGCGAGCAGTACTTC. It encodes CASSSYREQYF.

The CDR3 reads CASSDRPNAGDEQFF. CDR3 sequence (DNA): TGTGCCAGCAGCGACCGGCCCAACGCGGGGGATGAGCAGTTCTTC. The genes are TRBV12-3 or TRBV12-4 and TRBJ2-1; 7 positions match TRBD2. The CDR3 loop spans 15 amino acids. After removal of 6 bases from V and 8 bases from J, the junction contained 13 bases not matched to a gene.

This clonotype was observed once. The chain uses TRBV6-1 and TRBJ1-5, with D tentatively TRBD1 (5 bases). CDR1 is MNHNS, CDR2 SASEGT, per germline. This CDR3 spans 13 amino acids. V lost 5 bases, J lost 12 bases, and 17 bases lay in between. The CDR3 DNA reads TGTGCCAGCAGTATCCTCCGACAGTCGGACCAGCATTTT. Translated, it gives CASSILRQSDQHF.

The chain combines TRBV6-1 with TRBJ2-7; TRBD2 agrees at 12 bases. This CDR3 region has 15 residues. The V gene end was trimmed by 5 bases and the J gene end by 2 bases; junction bases not matched to a gene: 4. Germline V gives CDR1 MNHNS, CDR2 SASEGT. For the CDR3, the DNA is TGTGCCAGCAGTAGGGCTAGCGGGAGGGCCTACGAGCAGTACTTC. It translates to CASSRASGRAYEQYF.

V usage is TRBV30 and J usage is TRBJ1-5; D is undetermined. This CDR3 is built from 15 residues. V was shortened by 2 bases and J by 0 bases, with 11 bases between the two germline ends. Germline assignment: CDR1 GTSNPN and CDR2 SVGIG (reference sequence). Here the CDR3 DNA reads TGTGCCTGGAGTCCCGCCGGGTTTAGCAATCAGCCCCAGCATTTT. It yields the protein CAWSPAGFSNQPQHF. The full variable domain, completed using reference TRBV30 and TRBJ1-5, is SQTIHQWPATLVQPVGSPLSLECTVEGTSNPNLYWYRQAAGRGLQLLFYSVGIGQISSEVPQNLSASRPQDRQFILSSKKLLLSDSGFYLCAWSPAGFSNQPQHFGDGTRLSIL.

This clonotype was seen a few times. The chain is built from TRBV6-5 and TRBJ1-1; TRBD1 agrees at 9 bases. The CDR3 has 12 residues. Trimming removed 8 bases from V and 5 bases from J; junction bases left unmatched: 3. Germline CDR1 MNHEY, CDR2 SVGAGI. The DNA of the CDR3 is TGTGCCAGCGGACAGGGGCATACTGAAGCTTTCTTT. This gives the protein CASGQGHTEAFF.

This chain links TRBV4-2 with TRBJ2-5; either TRBD1 or TRBD2 may supply D (5 bases each). With 1 base removed from V and 6 bases from J, the gap between germline ends came to 12 bases. Germline V gene data show CDR1 as LGHNA and CDR2 as YNFKEQ. The CDR3 has 14 amino acids. The CDR3 loop reads CASSQGSGGKTQYF. CDR3 bases: TGTGCCAGCAGCCAAGGAAGTGGGGGAAAGACCCAGTACTTC.

This chain connects TRBV20-1 to TRBJ2-5, with TRBD1 matching 8 bases. The V and J ends lost 2 bases and 5 bases, in that order; junction bases with no gene match: 10. This CDR3 contains 15 residues. Per the germline V gene, CDR1 is DFQATT and CDR2 is SNEGSKA (reference sequence). The CDR3 sequence: CSARPRTGRRETQYF. In DNA, the CDR3 is TGCAGTGCTAGACCCCGGACAGGGAGGAGGGAGACCCAGTACTTC.

This clonotype was seen more than once but under ten times. The chain couples TRBV10-3 to TRBJ2-5; 9 bases line up with TRBD1. The CDR3 has 13 residues. With V trimmed by 8 bases and J by 1 base, 2 bases remained unmatched. Germline V gene lookup returns CDR1 ENHRY and CDR2 SYGVKD. The chain's CDR3 is CAIAGQGQETQYF. As DNA, the CDR3 is TGTGCCATCGCGGGACAGGGCCAAGAGACCCAGTACTTC.

This clonotype has only a few counts. The chain joins TRBV5-5 to TRBJ1-2; 7 nucleotides agree with TRBD1. Losses at the gene ends were 0 bases for V and 4 bases for J; bases not matched to a gene: 9. The CDR3 runs to 16 residues. Looked up from germline, CDR1 is SGHKS and CDR2 is YYEKEE (reference sequence). CDR3 loop: CASSLGLGGNSYGYTF. Here the CDR3 DNA reads TGTGCCAGCAGCTTGGGGTTAGGGGGCAATTCCTATGGCTACACCTTC.

This clonotype turned up a few times. The chain uses TRBV20-1 and TRBJ1-5; D is undetermined. This CDR3 has 14 amino acids. With 3 bases removed from V and 4 bases from J, the gap between germline ends came to 13 bases. The V gene's germline CDR1 is DFQATT and CDR2 SNEGSKA (reference sequence). The CDR3 spells CSASSQLTNQPQHF. The DNA of the CDR3 is TGCAGTGCTAGCTCCCAGCTTACGAATCAGCCCCAGCATTTT.

This clonotype was seen more than once but under ten times. The chain recombines TRBV28 with TRBJ2-7; 15 bases agree with TRBD2. V trimming: 4 bases; J trimming: 0 bases; junction bases outside the gene matches: 10. The germline V gene has CDR1 MDHEN and CDR2 SYDVKM. The CDR3 is 19 amino acids. The CDR3 region is CASSWVGLAGGSSSYEQYF. Here the CDR3 DNA reads TGTGCCAGCAGTTGGGTAGGACTAGCGGGAGGGTCGAGCTCCTACGAGCAGTACTTC.